The TCR beta chain under discussion was sequenced for a study of blood T cell repertoires in COVID-19. The CDR3 runs 15 residues. V lost 0 bases and J 1 base, leaving 9 bases between the germline ends. Germline CDR1 LGHNA, CDR2 YSLEER. As regards this clone: Other nucleotide sequences from this sample produce the same CDR3.

Profiled with immunoSEQ multiplex PCR; TCRdb holds only in-frame clones, not every one. The profile shows under 300,000 clones, roughly 80% of them singletons. Sequenced sample: peripheral blood. The chain links TRBV4-3 to TRBJ1-1; D is undetermined. The TCR was taken from a young woman with acute or convalescent COVID-19. The CDR3 sequence: CASSQEARRNTEAFF. The CDR3 nucleotides are TGCGCCAGCAGCCAAGAGGCACGGAGGAACACTGAAGCTTTCTTT.